This T cell receptor (beta chain) emerged from a study of T cells in Graves' hyperthyroidism and ophthalmopathy. Germline V gene sequence: CDR1 SNHLY, CDR2 FYNNEI. This CDR3 spans 15 amino acids. J lost 7 bases, V lost 3 bases, and 9 bases had no gene match. This clonotype was seen repeatedly, ten times or more. Using RNA transcripts as the source, TCR beta CDR3 regions were amplified. With the HTBI primer set, the TCR CDR3 went through a first round of RT-PCR. TCRdb re-called the multiplex PCR reads through MiXCR, storing one row per CDR3 protein. The sample has about 210,000 distinct CDR3 sequences, about 15% seen once.

The source material was blood. The sequence came from a man aged 45 to 65 with Graves' hyperthyroidism. This chain links TRBV2 with TRBJ1-5; 7 bases fit TRBD1. The CDR3, as DNA: TGTGCCAGCAGTGATATGGGGCAGGGGGGCCAGCCCCAGCATTTT. This codes for CASSDMGQGGQPQHF.